These T cell receptor beta chains were read from a single sample in a study of T-cell reconstitution after alpha-beta-depleted transplantation in children. TCRdb itself ran the PCR reads through MiXCR, one entry per CDR3 protein. The table has 450,000 to 600,000 distinct CDR3 sequences, 32% seen once. Sequencing used PBMCs from the stem cell graft donor, obtained from the stem cell graft. These TCRs come from a human donor who donated a stem cell graft to a child with aplastic anemia. The CDR3 runs from the conserved cysteine through the conserved F or W. The D gene is left open where the match is weak. Clone size, where shown, is once, few, many, or a class for clones that have expanded.

V gene	J gene	D gene	clone size	CDR3 protein	CDR3 DNA
TRBV29-1	TRBJ2-6	-	-	CSAGGSLSGANVLTF	TGCAGCGCTGGGGGGTCCCTCTCTGGGGCCAACGTCCTGACTTTC
TRBV7-2	TRBJ2-3	-	few	CASSLLAGTSTDTQYF	TGTGCCAGCAGCTTATTGGCGGGTACTAGCACAGATACGCAGTATTTT
TRBV10-3	TRBJ2-3	TRBD1	few	CATGQGTDTQYF	TGTGCCACGGGACAGGGAACAGATACGCAGTATTTT
TRBV6-1	TRBJ2-1	TRBD2	few	CASREAGVSNEQFF	TGTGCCAGCAGAGAGGCGGGAGTATCAAATGAGCAGTTCTTC
TRBV20-1	TRBJ2-1	TRBD2	few	CSAPPGLAEQFF	TGCAGTGCTCCTCCGGGACTAGCGGAGCAGTTCTTC
TRBV5-6	TRBJ1-1	TRBD1	few	CASSWAGGGTEAFF	TGTGCCAGCAGCTGGGCAGGGGGAGGTACTGAAGCTTTCTTT
TRBV20-1	TRBJ2-5	-	-	CSAENRVPQETQYF	TGCAGTGCCGAAAACAGGGTACCTCAAGAGACCCAGTACTTC
TRBV20-1	TRBJ2-3	TRBD1	few	CSARGQREDTQYF	TGCAGTGCTAGGGGACAGAGGGAAGATACGCAGTATTTT
TRBV12-5	TRBJ2-2	TRBD1	-	CASGLEQGAAELFF	TGTGCTAGTGGTTTGGAACAGGGGGCCGCGGAGCTGTTTTTT
TRBV6-5	TRBJ1-1	-	few	CASSYATGASSEAFF	TGTGCCAGCAGTTACGCGACAGGAGCGAGCTCTGAAGCTTTCTTT
TRBV20-1	TRBJ2-3	-	-	CSSSLATDTQYF	TGCAGTTCTTCCCTAGCCACAGATACGCAGTATTTT
TRBV5-4	TRBJ1-1	-	-	CASSDSSNTEAFF	TGTGCCAGCAGCGACAGTTCGAACACTGAAGCTTTCTTT
TRBV18	TRBJ2-2	-	-	CASSPPDSGELFF	TGTGCCAGCTCACCACCGGATTCCGGGGAGCTGTTTTTT
TRBV28	TRBJ2-5	TRBD2	-	CASSLLAGRGEETQYF	TGTGCCAGCAGTTTATTGGCAGGGAGGGGAGAGGAGACCCAGTACTTC
TRBV27	TRBJ2-7	TRBD1	few	CASSLYGTGADYEQYF	TGTGCCAGCAGTTTATATGGGACAGGGGCCGACTACGAGCAGTACTTC
TRBV19	TRBJ1-5	TRBD1	-	CASRYPGQGNQPQHF	TGTGCCAGTAGATACCCGGGACAGGGTAATCAGCCCCAGCATTTT
TRBV13	TRBJ2-3	-	-	CASTWGTTDTQYF	TGTGCCAGCACGTGGGGTACCACAGATACGCAGTATTTT
TRBV18	TRBJ2-3	-	few	CASSPLGAGTDTQYF	TGTGCCAGCTCACCCTTAGGGGCTGGCACAGATACGCAGTATTTT
TRBV11-3	TRBJ1-1	-	-	CASSVAGVVGTEAFF	TGTGCCAGCAGCGTAGCAGGGGTGGTAGGCACTGAAGCTTTCTTT
TRBV19	TRBJ2-5	-	-	CASSIGKVEAQYF	TGTGCCAGTAGTATAGGGAAAGTCGAGGCCCAGTACTTC
TRBV12-3/TRBV12-4	TRBJ2-1	TRBD2	-	CASSPSSGRIHEQFF	TGTGCCAGCAGCCCATCTAGCGGGAGAATCCATGAGCAGTTCTTC
TRBV27	TRBJ2-5	TRBD2	once	CASKRAGGRETQYF	TGTGCCAGCAAAAGAGCGGGAGGTCGAGAGACCCAGTACTTC
TRBV5-1	TRBJ1-1	TRBD1	-	CASSLFDRATEAFF	TGCGCCAGCAGCTTATTTGACAGGGCCACTGAAGCTTTCTTT
TRBV27	TRBJ2-5	TRBD2	-	CASSFTSVREETQYF	TGTGCCAGCAGTTTCACTAGCGTACGTGAAGAGACCCAGTACTTC
TRBV27	TRBJ1-5	-	-	CASSTKANQPQHF	TGTGCCAGCAGCACGAAGGCCAATCAGCCCCAGCATTTT
TRBV29-1	TRBJ2-3	-	-	CSVSRSPKGSTDTQYF	TGCAGCGTTTCTCGGTCCCCCAAAGGCAGCACAGATACGCAGTATTTT
TRBV27	TRBJ1-6	-	-	CASSPTGAHSPLHF	TGTGCCAGCAGTCCTACCGGGGCCCATTCACCCCTCCACTTT
TRBV9	TRBJ2-2	-	-	CASSVATGRHASNTGELFF	TGTGCCAGCAGCGTAGCTACTGGGCGACACGCTTCGAACACCGGGGAGCTGTTTTTT
TRBV28	TRBJ2-5	TRBD1	-	CASSSTGQETQYF	TGTGCCAGCAGTTCGACAGGGCAAGAGACCCAGTACTTC
TRBV25-1	TRBJ1-1	-	-	CASIFKGGQGTEAFF	TGTGCCAGCATTTTCAAGGGGGGACAAGGAACTGAAGCTTTCTTT
TRBV6-2/TRBV6-3	TRBJ2-7	-	few	CASSYDFYEQYF	TGTGCCAGCAGTTATGACTTCTACGAGCAGTACTTC
TRBV6-2/TRBV6-3	TRBJ2-5	-	-	CASSYGTEQETQYF	TGTGCCAGCAGTTATGGGACGGAACAAGAGACCCAGTACTTC
TRBV6-6	TRBJ1-2	TRBD1	few	CASRIITGDGYTF	TGTGCCAGCAGAATTATTACAGGGGATGGCTACACCTTC
TRBV29-1	TRBJ1-1	TRBD1	-	CSVAGQGHTEAFF	TGCAGCGTAGCGGGACAGGGTCACACTGAAGCTTTCTTT
TRBV27	TRBJ1-1	TRBD1	-	CASSLNRGLNTEAFF	TGTGCCAGCAGTTTGAACAGGGGCTTGAACACTGAAGCTTTCTTT
TRBV29-1	TRBJ1-2	-	-	CSVEDRGANYGYTF	TGCAGCGTTGAAGATCGGGGAGCTAACTATGGCTACACCTTC
TRBV29-1	TRBJ1-5	-	-	CSVEDKRGQPQHF	TGCAGCGTTGAAGATAAGAGAGGTCAGCCCCAGCATTTT
TRBV10-3	TRBJ1-1	-	few	CAISGDGDTEAFF	TGTGCCATCAGTGGGGACGGTGACACTGAAGCTTTCTTT